This is a list of T cell receptor beta chains from one sample in a study of human T cells and chemical hapten exposure. From the RACE reads, TCRdb called clonotypes with MiXCR, one entry per CDR3 protein. The top ten hold under 4.5% of the sample, which has under 130,000 distinct CDR3 sequences, roughly 9.6% seen once. The sequenced sample was whole blood, obtained in connection with sensitization to the hapten diphenylcyclopropenone (DPC). Receptors originate from a woman aged 40 to 50 with alopecia areata. Some clones in this sample may be carry-over from other donors' samples. Each CDR3 is given with its conserved first and last residue.

length: 12; V: TRBV28; J: TRBJ2-1; CDR3: CASTPGYNEQFF
length: 13; V: TRBV6-1; J: TRBJ1-3; CDR3: CASVGGTGNTIYF
length: 14; V: TRBV6-2/TRBV6-3; J: TRBJ2-2; CDR3: CASSGLAGVGELFF
length: 14; V: TRBV28; J: TRBJ2-4; CDR3: CASSFQAVKNIQYF
length: 14; V: TRBV7-2; J: TRBJ2-3; CDR3: CASTRKRTTDTQYF
length: 13; V: TRBV6-2/TRBV6-3; J: TRBJ2-1; CDR3: CASCDGRANEQFF
length: 13; V: TRBV9; J: TRBJ2-1; CDR3: CASSVLSPAEQFF
length: 14; V: TRBV28; J: TRBJ2-7; CDR3: CASTVGGREYEQYF
length: 18; V: TRBV6-2/TRBV6-3; J: TRBJ1-5; CDR3: CASSYHNDRGSSNQPQHF
length: 13; V: TRBV9; J: TRBJ1-2; CDR3: CASSGEGDYGYTF
length: 16; V: TRBV6-6; J: TRBJ1-5; CDR3: CASSPRGGALNQPQHF
length: 11; V: TRBV3-1; J: TRBJ2-1; CDR3: CASSQAGEQFF
length: 17; V: TRBV7-2; J: TRBJ1-2; CDR3: CASSPWTGGSTYWGYTF
length: 12; V: TRBV12-3/TRBV12-4; J: TRBJ1-1; CDR3: CASSFGTAEAFF
length: 13; V: TRBV10-3; J: TRBJ2-2; CDR3: CAIRKTSPGELFF
length: 14; V: TRBV6-2/TRBV6-3; J: TRBJ2-1; CDR3: CASIPSGRANEQFF
length: 17; V: TRBV18; J: TRBJ1-1; CDR3: CASSPQGTGPVGTEAFF
length: 15; V: TRBV12-3/TRBV12-4; J: TRBJ2-1; CDR3: CASSFLPGEHNEQFF
length: 15; V: TRBV13; J: TRBJ2-1; CDR3: CASSLGSGGANEQFF
length: 16; V: TRBV7-2; J: TRBJ2-7; CDR3: CASSLFAGTILYEQYF
length: 13; V: TRBV4-1; J: TRBJ2-1; CDR3: CASSQGQWNEQFF
length: 14; V: TRBV12-5; J: TRBJ1-1; CDR3: CASQTGAGRTEAFF
length: 13; V: TRBV30; J: TRBJ2-4; CDR3: CAYRTGPGNIQYF
length: 17; V: TRBV7-2; J: TRBJ2-1; CDR3: CASSPAAGRGGYNEQFF
length: 15; V: TRBV14; J: TRBJ2-1; CDR3: CASSQGSTTRNEQFF
length: 15; V: TRBV5-6; J: TRBJ2-4; CDR3: CASSFGRGAKNIQYF
length: 15; V: TRBV7-2; J: TRBJ2-1; CDR3: CASSLEASSYNEQFF
length: 15; V: TRBV15; J: TRBJ2-1; CDR3: CATSKGRYSYNEQFF
length: 12; V: TRBV3-1; J: TRBJ2-3; CDR3: CASSQGQVTQYF
length: 14; V: TRBV29-1; J: TRBJ2-5; CDR3: CSVEKTGGLETQYF
length: 13; V: TRBV5-1; J: TRBJ2-3; CDR3: CASSLNSADTQYF
length: 20; V: TRBV21-1; J: TRBJ2-7; CDR3: CASSKDGGTSTSGYSYEQYF
length: 13; V: TRBV15; J: TRBJ2-5; CDR3: CATSAGVEKTQYF
length: 14; V: TRBV18; J: TRBJ2-4; CDR3: CASSGMATGNIQYF
length: 20; V: TRBV28; J: TRBJ2-3; CDR3: CASSPTAIRLAGVRTDTQYF
length: 14; V: TRBV15; J: TRBJ2-5; CDR3: CATSRAGGAETQYF
length: 14; V: TRBV3-1; J: TRBJ2-5; CDR3: CASSLRTQQETQYF
length: 13; V: TRBV10-3; J: TRBJ2-1; CDR3: CAIGRELYNEQFF
length: 17; V: TRBV5-6; J: TRBJ2-3; CDR3: CASTNRPGQSGSDTQYF
length: 14; V: TRBV7-8; J: TRBJ1-1; CDR3: CASSLGTRNTEAFF
length: 15; V: TRBV6-1; J: TRBJ2-7; CDR3: CASSEAHWMTYEQYF
length: 13; V: TRBV18; J: TRBJ1-1; CDR3: CAGTGDMNTEAFF
length: 15; V: TRBV18; J: TRBJ1-4; CDR3: CASSPDRVPNEKLFF
length: 13; V: TRBV20-1; J: TRBJ1-2; CDR3: CSARGQGDSGYTF
length: 16; V: TRBV3-1; J: TRBJ2-2; CDR3: CASSQGLAVNTGELFF
length: 11; V: TRBV20-1; J: TRBJ1-1; CDR3: CSARGGAEAFF
length: 15; V: TRBV10-3; J: TRBJ1-3; CDR3: CAIRAGQVSGNTIYF
length: 17; V: TRBV6-2/TRBV6-3; J: TRBJ2-1; CDR3: CASSYNVRLAGINEQFF
length: 17; V: TRBV20-1; J: TRBJ1-1; CDR3: CSATTTVGARGNTEAFF
length: 16; V: TRBV5-1; J: TRBJ2-5; CDR3: CASSWDTSGSGGTQYF
length: 13; V: TRBV12-3/TRBV12-4; J: TRBJ1-1; CDR3: CASTLKGNTEAFF
length: 14; V: TRBV19; J: TRBJ2-3; CDR3: CASSMGRAADTQYF
length: 15; V: TRBV12-3/TRBV12-4; J: TRBJ1-4; CDR3: CASRLKQGGDEKLFF
length: 14; V: TRBV19; J: TRBJ2-7; CDR3: CASSMLLGFGEQYF
length: 13; V: TRBV20-1; J: TRBJ2-1; CDR3: CSARVATTCEQFF
length: 14; V: TRBV4-2; J: TRBJ1-2; CDR3: CASSQDKGTYGYTF
length: 14; V: TRBV12-3/TRBV12-4; J: TRBJ2-4; CDR3: CASSMDPAKNIQYF